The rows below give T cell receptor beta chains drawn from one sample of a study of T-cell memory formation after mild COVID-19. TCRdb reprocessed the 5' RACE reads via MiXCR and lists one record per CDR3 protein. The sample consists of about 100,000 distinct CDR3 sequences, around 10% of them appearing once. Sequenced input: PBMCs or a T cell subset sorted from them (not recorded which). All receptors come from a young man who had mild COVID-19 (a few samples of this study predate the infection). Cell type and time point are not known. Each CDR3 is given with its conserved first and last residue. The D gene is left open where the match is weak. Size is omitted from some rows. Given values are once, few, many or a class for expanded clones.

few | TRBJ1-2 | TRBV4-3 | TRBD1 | CASSQDRTGVGYGYTF | TGCGCCAGCAGCCAAGATCGAACAGGGGTTGGCTATGGCTACACCTTC
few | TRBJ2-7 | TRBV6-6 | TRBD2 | CASSYGGGSNEQYF | TGTGCCAGCAGTTACGGGGGGGGGTCCAACGAGCAGTACTTC
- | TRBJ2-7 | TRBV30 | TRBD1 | CAWSPGTGGLYF | TGTGCCTGGAGCCCCGGGACAGGGGGCTTGTACTTC
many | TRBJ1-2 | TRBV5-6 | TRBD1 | CASSLGDSYYGYTF | TGTGCCAGCAGCTTGGGGGACAGTTACTATGGCTACACCTTC
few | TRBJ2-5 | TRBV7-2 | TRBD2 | CASTSLGGGQETQYF | TGTGCCAGCACCAGTCTGGGGGGGGGCCAAGAGACCCAGTACTTC
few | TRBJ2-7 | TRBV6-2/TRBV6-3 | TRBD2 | CASTRWWTSGLEQYF | TGTGCCAGCACCCGATGGTGGACTAGCGGGCTCGAGCAGTACTTC
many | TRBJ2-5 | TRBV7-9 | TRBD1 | CASSLGQLGTGRETQYF | TGTGCCAGCAGCTTGGGGCAGTTGGGGACAGGAAGAGAGACCCAGTACTTC
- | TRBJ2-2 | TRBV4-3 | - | CASSREDNLNTGELFF | TGCGCCAGCAGCCGAGAGGACAACCTGAACACCGGGGAGCTGTTTTTT
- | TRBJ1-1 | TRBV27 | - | CASSLTGTYTEAFF | TGTGCCAGCAGTTTAACGGGGACTTACACTGAAGCTTTCTTT
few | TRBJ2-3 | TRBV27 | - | CASSLTTLAFGTDTQYF | TGTGCCAGCAGTTTAACGACCCTAGCTTTCGGCACAGATACGCAGTATTTT
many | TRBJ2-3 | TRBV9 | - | CASSESGAADTQYF | TGTGCCAGCAGCGAGAGTGGGGCGGCAGATACGCAGTATTTT
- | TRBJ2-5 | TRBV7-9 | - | CASSLGRNQETQYF | TGTGCCAGCAGCTTAGGACGCAACCAAGAGACCCAGTACTTC
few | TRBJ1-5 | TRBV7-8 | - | CASSLREVDSNQPQHF | TGTGCCAGCAGCTTAAGGGAGGTGGATAGCAATCAGCCCCAGCATTTT
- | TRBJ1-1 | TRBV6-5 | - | CASSYSAARDTEAFF | TGTGCCAGCAGTTACTCAGCAGCTAGGGACACTGAAGCTTTCTTT
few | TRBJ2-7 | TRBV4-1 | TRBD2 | CASSPSGQAYEQYF | TGCGCCAGCAGCCCTAGCGGTCAGGCCTACGAGCAGTACTTC
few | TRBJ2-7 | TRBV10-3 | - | CAISGLFGGDEQYF | TGTGCCATCAGTGGACTTTTTGGAGGGGACGAGCAGTACTTC
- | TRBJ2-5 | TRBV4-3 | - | CASSQGSQEETQYF | TGCGCCAGCAGCCAAGGGTCCCAGGAAGAGACCCAGTACTTC
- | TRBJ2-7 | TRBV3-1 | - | CASSQDGSSYEQYF | TGTGCCAGCAGCCAAGACGGGAGCTCCTACGAGCAGTACTTC
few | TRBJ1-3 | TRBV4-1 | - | CASSPSQGNTIYF | TGCGCCAGCAGCCCCTCCCAGGGGAACACCATATATTTT
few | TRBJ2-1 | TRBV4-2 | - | CASSQDSWDEQFF | TGTGCCAGCAGCCAAGATAGTTGGGATGAGCAGTTCTTC
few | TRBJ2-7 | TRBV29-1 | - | CSVDPGTQPYEQYF | TGCAGCGTTGATCCCGGGACCCAGCCCTACGAGCAGTACTTC
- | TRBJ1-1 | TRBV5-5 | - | CASSSRDTYTEAFF | TGTGCCAGCAGCTCCCGGGACACCTACACTGAAGCTTTCTTT